One and the same sample provided the 26 T cell receptor beta chains below, sequenced in a study of T-cell reconstitution after alpha-beta-depleted transplantation in children. Molecular barcoding with unique molecular identifiers was used for the TCRbeta library. TCRdb re-derived calls from the PCR reads in MiXCR, one entry per CDR3 protein. The table has approximately 500,000 distinct CDR3 sequences, 20% to 30% seen once; the top ten hold about a third. The sequenced sample was PBMCs, obtained before TCRalphabeta/CD19-depleted stem cell transplant. These receptors were collected from a boy less than two years old with Wiskott-Aldrich syndrome, due to receive a stem cell transplant.

The CDR3 DNA reads as TGCGCCAGCAGCCCCCCGAGGGGCGGCTACAATGAGCAGTTCTTC. Residues: CASSPPRGGYNEQFF. This chain uses TRBV5-1 with TRBJ2-1, with D perhaps given as TRBD1 or TRBD2 (5 bases each). This CDR3 comprises 15 residues. CDR1 is SGHRS and CDR2 is YFSETQ in the germline V gene. V was cut by 4 bases and J by 3 bases, with 14 bases left in between.

This clonotype was seen a handful of times. The V call is TRBV4-1, the J call TRBJ2-5; TRBD2 is a possible D gene (6 bases). The CDR3 is 15 residues long. CDR1 and CDR2 from the germline V gene are MGHRA and YSYEKL. Between the trimmed V and J ends, which lost 3 bases and 5 bases, there was a span of 16 bases. This CDR3 is CASSQTPEGGETQYF. CDR3 sequence (DNA): TGCGCCAGCAGCCAGACCCCTGAGGGAGGCGAGACCCAGTACTTC.

The chain has TRBV2 and TRBJ2-3; 7 nucleotides match TRBD2. CDR3 length equals 15 residues. Germline V lookup: CDR1 SNHLY, CDR2 FYNNEI. V lost 7 bases to trimming and J lost 0 bases; unmatched junction nucleotides: 7. CDR3 sequence reads: CASTWRGLSTDTQYF. CDR3 DNA sequence: TGTGCCAGCACCTGGCGGGGACTAAGCACAGATACGCAGTATTTT.

This clonotype came up once. This chain uses TRBV7-8 with TRBJ2-2; D call uncertain. V was clipped by 1 base and J by 4 bases, with 13 bases between them. The germline gives CDR1 SGHVS, CDR2 FQNEAQ. This CDR3 has 16 residues. CDR3: CASSLVLRELTGELFF. The CDR3 coding sequence is TGTGCCAGCAGCTTAGTTTTACGAGAGCTCACCGGGGAGCTGTTTTTT.

This clonotype was seen more than once but under ten times. This chain uses TRBV24-1 with TRBJ2-1, with TRBD2 matching 7 bases. This CDR3 contains 13 residues. V dropped 4 bases and J dropped 15; count of bases not matched to a gene: 11. Germline V gene lookup returns CDR1 KGHDR and CDR2 SFDVKD. CDR3 region: CATSDPMGRAMFF. The CDR3, as DNA: TGTGCCACCAGTGACCCAATGGGGAGGGCGATGTTCTTC.

A few counts support this clonotype. V usage is TRBV24-1 and J usage is TRBJ2-5; 10 nucleotides agree with TRBD1. With 4 bases clipped from V and 1 base from J, the junction kept 5 bases outside the gene matches. CDR1 is KGHDR and CDR2 is SFDVKD in the germline V gene. The CDR3 runs 16 residues. For the CDR3, the DNA is TGTGCCACCAGTGAGCCCGGGACAGGGGCCCAAGAGACCCAGTACTTC. As protein: CATSEPGTGAQETQYF.

The chain links TRBV28 to TRBJ1-5; perhaps TRBD1 as D (5 bases). Trimming removed 7 bases at V and 3 bases at J, with 19 bases between. Germline CDR1 is MDHEN and CDR2 is SYDVKM. CDR3 size: 16 residues. The chain's CDR3 is CASTIPSTVDNQPQHF. The CDR3 DNA sequence: TGTGCCAGCACCATTCCCTCGACAGTCGACAATCAGCCCCAGCATTTT.

This clonotype was counted a few times. This rearrangement joins TRBV18 to TRBJ2-1; 14 nucleotides match TRBD2. Trimming at V came to 3 bases and at J to 6 bases, leaving 7 bases not matched to a gene. The CDR3 covers 17 residues. Per the germline V gene, CDR1 is KGHSH and CDR2 is LQKENI. This CDR3 is CASSPIPGTSGSNEQFF. In DNA, the CDR3 is TGTGCCAGCTCACCTATTCCCGGGACTAGCGGGAGCAATGAGCAGTTCTTC.

This clonotype was counted only a few times. J is TRBJ1-3 and V is TRBV30, with D uncertain. CDR3 length: 11 amino acids. The V gene lost 4 bases and the J gene lost 2 bases, with 3 bases spanning the gap. Germline lookup yields CDR1 GTSNPN and CDR2 SVGIG (reference sequence). In DNA form, the CDR3 reads TGTGCCTGGACTCCTGGAAACACCATATATTTT. This translates into CAWTPGNTIYF. The entire variable domain, with the rest obtained from reference TRBV30 and TRBJ1-3, is as follows: SQTIHQWPATLVQPVGSPLSLECTVEGTSNPNLYWYRQAAGRGLQLLFYSVGIGQISSEVPQNLSASRPQDRQFILSSKKLLLSDSGFYLCAWTPGNTIYFGEGSWLTVV.

The CDR3 DNA sequence: TGTGCCATCAGTGAAAGGGACACCCCCCTGGAGCAGTACTTC. It codes for CAISERDTPLEQYF. The V gene is TRBV10-3, the J gene TRBJ2-7; D is possibly TRBD1 (6 bases). V gave up 3 bases and J gave up 7 bases, with 16 bases separating them. CDR3 size: 14 residues. Germline V gene sequence: CDR1 ENHRY, CDR2 SYGVKD.

As for this clonotype: The junction and the germline gene differ at one end; a read error may be behind it. V and J are TRBV7-3 and TRBJ2-3; the D gene is possibly TRBD1 (6 bases). Germline-derived CDR1 and CDR2 are SGHTA and FQGTGA. This CDR3 is built from 13 residues. CDR3 in amino acids: CSSSFGGPDTQYF. The DNA of the CDR3 is TGTTCCAGCAGCTTTGGGGGCCCAGATACGCAGTATTTT.

The sample holds a few counts of this clonotype. The rearrangement links TRBV20-1 to TRBJ2-5, with TRBD1 matching 7 bases. Germline CDR1 is DFQATT and CDR2 is SNEGSKA (reference sequence). The CDR3 runs to 12 residues. V gave up 0 bases and J gave up 7 bases; unmatched junction bases: 2. The CDR3 protein is CSAREGGGTQYF. The CDR3 DNA reads TGCAGTGCTAGAGAAGGGGGCGGGACCCAGTACTTC.

The chain combines TRBV5-1 with TRBJ1-2, with D unresolved. The length of the CDR3 is 14 residues. V lost 1 base to trimming and J lost 3 bases, with 10 bases between them. Germline values: CDR1 SGHRS, CDR2 YFSETQ. The CDR3 DNA reads as TGCGCCAGCAGCTTGAACGAGGTTGACTATGGCTACACCTTC. Protein product: CASSLNEVDYGYTF.

This clonotype was picked up a small number of times. The V call is TRBV4-1, the J call TRBJ2-7; 8 nucleotides align to TRBD2. This CDR3 comprises 14 residues. Looked up from germline, CDR1 is MGHRA and CDR2 is YSYEKL. The ends lost 3 bases at V and 6 bases at J; junction bases unmatched: 7. CDR3 in DNA: TGCGCCAGCAGCCAGCCCAGCGGGAGTGGCGAGCAGTACTTC. It translates to CASSQPSGSGEQYF.

This clonotype was seen a few times. The rearrangement uses TRBV5-1 and TRBJ2-1, with TRBD2 matching over 8 bases. The V and J ends lost 0 bases and 7 bases, in that order; junction bases with no gene match: 9. Germline CDR1 is SGHRS and CDR2 is YFSETQ. This CDR3 comprises 16 residues. For the CDR3, the DNA is TGCGCCAGCAGCTTGGCCGAGGCTAGCGGGTATAATGAGCAGTTCTTC. Residues: CASSLAEASGYNEQFF.

The chain combines TRBV20-1 with TRBJ2-3; D perhaps matches TRBD1 (6 bases). V was clipped by 8 bases and J by 1 base, with 16 bases between them. Germline CDR1 reads DFQATT; CDR2 reads SNEGSKA (reference sequence). The CDR3 spans 14 residues. CDR3 sequence: CSTLTHRGTDTQYF. In DNA form, the CDR3 reads TGCAGTACTCTAACCCACAGGGGCACAGATACGCAGTATTTT.

V is TRBV3-1 and J is TRBJ1-2; D gene ambiguous. Deletions cut 0 bases from V and 1 base from J, with 12 bases between. Germline V gene sequence: CDR1 LGHDT, CDR2 YNNKEL (reference sequence). The CDR3 is 16 amino acids. CDR3 DNA: TGTGCCAGCAGCCAAGATTTCGGGAGTGGTAACTATGGCTACACCTTC. It is translated as CASSQDFGSGNYGYTF.

This clonotype was counted between two and nine times. The chain employs TRBV29-1 and TRBJ2-7; the D gene could be TRBD1 or TRBD2 (6 bases each). The V gene lost 3 bases and the J gene lost 7 bases, with 13 bases spanning the gap. Germline values: CDR1 SQVTM, CDR2 ANQGSEA. The CDR3 contains 12 residues. The CDR3 nucleotides are TGCAGCGTTGAGATGAGAGGGGGGGAGCAGTACTTC. Protein product: CSVEMRGGEQYF.

The chain carries TRBV20-1 and TRBJ2-1; 11 bases are a match to TRBD1. CDR3 length: 16 residues. J was trimmed by 8 bases and V by 0 bases; bases with no gene match: 9. Germline V lookup: CDR1 DFQATT, CDR2 SNEGSKA (reference sequence). CDR3: CSARDVGTGGPDEQFF. CDR3 DNA sequence: TGCAGTGCTAGAGATGTCGGGACAGGGGGACCGGATGAGCAGTTCTTC.

This clonotype was detected a few times. The chain joins TRBV5-1 to TRBJ2-5; the D gene is possibly TRBD2 (7 bases). V gave up 0 bases and J gave up 7 bases, with 13 bases separating them. Looked up from germline, CDR1 is SGHRS and CDR2 is YFSETQ. CDR3 size: 14 residues. CDR3 coding DNA: TGCGCCAGCAGCTTGGTCCCAGGGGAGGGGACCCAGTACTTC. This encodes CASSLVPGEGTQYF.

The V and J genes are TRBV20-1 and TRBJ2-1, with D unclear. The V end lost 6 bases, the J end lost 7 bases, and 10 bases lay between the germline ends. CDR3 length equals 11 residues. Per the germline V gene, CDR1 is DFQATT and CDR2 is SNEGSKA (reference sequence). Here the CDR3 reads CSALKVNEQFF. As DNA, the CDR3 is TGCAGTGCCCTCAAGGTGAATGAGCAGTTCTTC.

The V and J genes are TRBV6-5 and TRBJ2-3; 10 nucleotides align to TRBD1. The CDR3 is 16 residues long. Losses at the gene ends were 6 bases for V and 2 bases for J; bases not matched to a gene: 8. Germline CDR1 MNHEY, CDR2 SVGAGI. CDR3 DNA: TGTGCCAGCAGAAACGCTGGGACAGGGGACACAGATACGCAGTATTTT. Its translation is CASRNAGTGDTDTQYF.

The chain recombines TRBV12-3 or TRBV12-4 with TRBJ2-1, with D perhaps matching TRBD2 (6 bases). V lost 6 bases and J lost 5, with 23 bases in between. The CDR3 is 17 residues long. The DNA of the CDR3 is TGTGCCAGCAGCCGACGACTAGTGGAAGGGGCCAACAATGAGCAGTTCTTC. It translates to CASSRRLVEGANNEQFF.

The V gene is TRBV5-1, the J gene TRBJ2-3; 8 positions match TRBD2. The CDR3 contains 16 residues. The V segment lost 0 bases and the J segment 4 bases; nucleotides outside the gene matches: 7. Germline CDR1 and CDR2: SGHRS and YFSETQ. The CDR3 DNA reads as TGCGCCAGCAGCTTGGCCTCCAGCGGGAGTGCAGATACGCAGTATTTT. Protein sequence: CASSLASSGSADTQYF.

The V gene is TRBV20-1, the J gene TRBJ2-5; D is possibly TRBD1 or TRBD2 (5 bases each). With 3 bases removed from V and 2 bases from J, the gap between germline ends came to 10 bases. The CDR3 covers 13 residues. CDR1 DFQATT and CDR2 SNEGSKA come from the germline V gene (reference sequence). DNA for the CDR3: TGCAGTGCTAGCGGGGACGATCAAGAGACCCAGTACTTC. Its protein product is CSASGDDQETQYF.

This clonotype was seen a handful of times. The chain joins TRBV11-2 to TRBJ2-7; 7 bases are a match to TRBD1. Germline V gene data show CDR1 as SGHAT and CDR2 as FQNNGV. The ends lost 5 bases at V and 6 bases at J; junction bases unmatched: 7. CDR3 length: 13 amino acids. CDR3 nucleotide sequence: TGTGCCAGCAGCGTCAACAGGGGATCCGAGCAGTACTTC. This gives the protein CASSVNRGSEQYF. The full variable domain, in which reference TRBV11-2 and TRBJ2-7 provide the parts outside the CDR3, is EAGVAQSPRYKIIEKRQSVAFWCNPISGHATLYWYQQILGQGPKLLIQFQNNGVVDDSQLPKDRFSAERLKGVDSTLKIQPAKLEDSAVYLCASSVNRGSEQYFGPGTRLTVT.